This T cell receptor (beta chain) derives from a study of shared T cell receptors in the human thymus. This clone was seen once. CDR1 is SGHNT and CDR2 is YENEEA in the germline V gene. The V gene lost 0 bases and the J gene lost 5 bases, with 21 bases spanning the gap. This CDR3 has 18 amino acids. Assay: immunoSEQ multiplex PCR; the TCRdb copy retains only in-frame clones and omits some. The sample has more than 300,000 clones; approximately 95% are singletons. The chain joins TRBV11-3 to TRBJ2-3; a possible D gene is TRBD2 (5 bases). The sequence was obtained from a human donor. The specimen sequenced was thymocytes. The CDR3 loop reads CASSLDSLAGEPRDTQYF. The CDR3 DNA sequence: TGTGCCAGCAGCTTAGATTCGCTAGCAGGAGAGCCAAGAGATACGCAGTATTTT.